This T cell receptor (beta chain) originates from a study of T cells in Graves' hyperthyroidism and ophthalmopathy. Subjects with ophthalmopathy showed a Clinical Activity Score no lower than 3, a NOSPECS grade no lower than 4, and a duration shorter than 3 months. RNA transcripts were the template for amplifying TCR beta CDR3 regions. An initial round of RT-PCR targeting the TCR CDR3 relied on the HTBI primer set. TCRdb fed the multiplex PCR reads into MiXCR, producing one record per CDR3 protein. The data show a few hundred thousand distinct CDR3 sequences, with 13% to 15% seen just once and about 20% held by the top ten. Germline V gene lookup returns CDR1 MNHNS and CDR2 SASEGT. This CDR3 is 14 amino acids long. V gave up 5 bases and J gave up 1 base, with 11 bases separating them.

The origin of this receptor is a woman aged 25-40 years with Graves' ophthalmopathy. The rearrangement joins TRBV6-1 to TRBJ1-2; D possibly corresponds to TRBD1 (5 bases). Source material: blood. The CDR3 DNA reads as TGTGCCAGCAGTTACGGCAGGGTTAACTATGGCTACACCTTC. It is translated as CASSYGRVNYGYTF.